There are many counts of the clone carrying this T cell receptor beta chain. Its antigen remains unknown. This specimen belongs to a study of regulatory T cells in long-lasting Graves disease. This CDR3 comprises 13 residues. V lost 5 bases and J 8 bases, leaving 15 bases between the germline ends. Germline values: CDR1 SGHTA, CDR2 FQGNSA. Relying on iRepertoire HTBI primers and Arm-PCR of CDR3 regions, the team built TCR beta libraries. TCRdb re-analysed the multiplex PCR reads in MiXCR, keeping a single row per CDR3 protein. Counted here are roughly 500,000 distinct CDR3 sequences, about a fifth occurring once; the ten biggest clones make up less than 9%. Study results and limitations: Newly diagnosed Graves' patients had higher TCR diversity than persistent ones.

Time point here: persistent/refractory GD, antithyroid drugs over 5 years with positive TRAb. The TCR library used RNA extracted from PBMCs. Sample: peripheral blood mononuclear cells (PBMCs), taken when the disease was refractory, from a patient treated with antithyroid drugs. The receptor was isolated from a female donor with Graves disease. The chain recombines TRBV7-2 with TRBJ1-1; no clear D. The CDR3: CASSPHPEIEAFF. For the CDR3, the DNA is TGTGCCAGCAGCCCACACCCCGAGATCGAAGCTTTCTTT.